The T cell receptor (beta chain) under discussion was sequenced for a study of blood T cell repertoires in COVID-19. About the study: Samples came from the United States, Italy and Spain, spanning acute and convalescent COVID-19.

In the original workflow: Using reference gene primer amplification, nucleated cell counts were estimated. Some clones are missing from TCRdb's copy, which holds only in-frame ones; the method was immunoSEQ multiplex PCR. That table is the source of V, J and clone size, and D and trimming were worked out from the DNA. The sample records roughly 190,000 clones, under 90% being singletons. The germline gives CDR1 MNHEY, CDR2 SMNVEV (reference sequence). V was pared by 10 bases and J by 4 bases, with 17 bases between. This CDR3 is 13 amino acids long. Material for sequencing was peripheral blood. The chain joins TRBV27 to TRBJ2-7; TRBD2 might be the D (6 bases). The sequence derives from a man in his fifties or sixties with acute or convalescent COVID-19. The CDR3 region has the DNA TGTGCCACCAGGCGACACGGGACTTACGAGCAGTACTTC. Protein: CATRRHGTYEQYF.